The clone carrying this T cell receptor (beta chain) appeared a few times. No antigen is known for it. Then a second PCR, running roughly 7 to 12 cycles, was carried out with a sample-barcoded 5' primer and a J-beta primer mix. All samples gave at least 2.5 million CDR3-containing paired-end reads. TCRdb processed the 5' RACE reads anew with MiXCR; each CDR3 protein has one entry. The repertoire holds about 620,000 distinct CDR3 sequences, with under 25% as singletons. This sample stems from a study of blood T cells in healthy people across ages. The V gene lost 4 bases and the J gene lost 0 bases, with 10 bases spanning the gap. Germline-derived CDR1 and CDR2 are SNHLY and FYNNEI. CDR3 size: 15 residues. Per-sample PBMC isolation yielded at least 7 million cells. Whole-study findings and limits: Among T cells, TCR beta diversity per million cells dropped roughly linearly as age rose.

Sequencing was performed on blood. The sequence came from a man aged 65 to 79 in good health. The genes are TRBV2 and TRBJ2-1; D gene ambiguous. CDR3 DNA sequence: TGTGCCAGCAGTGGGGCGCCCAGCTCCTACAATGAGCAGTTCTTC. This sequence encodes CASSGAPSSYNEQFF.